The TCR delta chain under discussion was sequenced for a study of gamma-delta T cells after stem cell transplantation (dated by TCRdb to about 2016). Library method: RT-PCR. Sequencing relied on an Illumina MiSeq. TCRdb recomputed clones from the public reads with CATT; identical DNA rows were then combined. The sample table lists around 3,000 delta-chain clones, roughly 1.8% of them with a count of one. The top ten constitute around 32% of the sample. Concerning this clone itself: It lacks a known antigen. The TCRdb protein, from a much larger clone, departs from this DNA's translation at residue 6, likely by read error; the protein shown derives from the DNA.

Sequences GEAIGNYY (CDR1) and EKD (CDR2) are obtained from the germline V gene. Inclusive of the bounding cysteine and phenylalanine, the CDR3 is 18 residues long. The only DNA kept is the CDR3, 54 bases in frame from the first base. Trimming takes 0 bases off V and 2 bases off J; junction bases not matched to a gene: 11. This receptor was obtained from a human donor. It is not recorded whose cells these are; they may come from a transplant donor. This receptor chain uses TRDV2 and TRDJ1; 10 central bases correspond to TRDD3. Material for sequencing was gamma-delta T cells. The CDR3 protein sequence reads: CACDTADKTGGFTDKLIF. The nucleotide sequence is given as TGTGCCTGTGACACCGCCGACAAAACTGGGGGATTTACCGATAAACTCATCTTT.